This TCR beta chain originates from a study of T cell changes during pregnancy in multiple sclerosis. The V gene end was trimmed by 6 bases and the J gene end by 10 bases; junction bases not matched to a gene: 14. CDR1 and CDR2 from the germline V gene are SNHLY and FYNNEI. The CDR3 runs to 16 residues. Libraries were prepared by immunoSEQ multiplex PCR; TCRdb keeps only in-frame clonotypes and omits some of them. The sample has some 44,000 clones, about 85% seen once. V gene TRBV2 combines with J gene TRBJ1-6; 8 bases agree with TRBD1. The receptor was derived from a female donor with multiple sclerosis, enrolled in a pregnancy study. This specimen consisted of CD4+ T cells from peripheral blood mononuclear cells, obtained after pregnancy. The CDR3, as DNA: TGTGCCAGCAGCGCTACCCGGGCAGGGGGCAACTCACCCCTCCACTTT. This translates into CASSATRAGGNSPLHF.